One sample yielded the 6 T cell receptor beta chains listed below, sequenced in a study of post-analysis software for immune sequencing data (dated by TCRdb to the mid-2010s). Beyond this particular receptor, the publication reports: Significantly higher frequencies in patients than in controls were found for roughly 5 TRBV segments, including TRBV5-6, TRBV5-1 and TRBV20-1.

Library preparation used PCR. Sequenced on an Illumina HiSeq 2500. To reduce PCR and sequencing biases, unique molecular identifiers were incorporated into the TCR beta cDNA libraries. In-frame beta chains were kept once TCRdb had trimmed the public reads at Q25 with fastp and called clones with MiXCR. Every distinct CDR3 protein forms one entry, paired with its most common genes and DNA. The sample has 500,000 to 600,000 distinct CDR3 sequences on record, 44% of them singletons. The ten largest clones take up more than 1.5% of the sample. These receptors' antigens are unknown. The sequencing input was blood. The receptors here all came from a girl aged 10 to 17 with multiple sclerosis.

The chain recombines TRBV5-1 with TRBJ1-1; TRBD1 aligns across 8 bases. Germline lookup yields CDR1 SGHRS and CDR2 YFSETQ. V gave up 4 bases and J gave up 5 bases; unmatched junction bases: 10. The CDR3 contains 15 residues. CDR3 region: CASSTDRGPLTEAFF. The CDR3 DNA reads TGCGCCAGCAGCACCGACAGGGGCCCTTTAACTGAAGCTTTCTTT.

In DNA, the CDR3 is TGCAGTGCTAGGTCCCCTCCGGATGGCTACACCTTC. Translation: CSARSPPDGYTF. The V and J genes are TRBV20-1 and TRBJ1-2, with no clear D. V was pared by 3 bases and J by 6 bases, with 11 bases between. The length of the CDR3 is 12 residues. Germline V gives CDR1 DFQATT, CDR2 SNEGSKA (reference sequence).

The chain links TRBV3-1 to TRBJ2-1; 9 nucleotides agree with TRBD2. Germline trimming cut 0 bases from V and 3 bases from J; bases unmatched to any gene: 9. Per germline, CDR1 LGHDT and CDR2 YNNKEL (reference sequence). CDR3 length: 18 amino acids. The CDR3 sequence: CASSQDFRAGGYYNEQFF. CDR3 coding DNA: TGTGCCAGCAGCCAAGATTTCCGGGCGGGGGGGTACTACAATGAGCAGTTCTTC.

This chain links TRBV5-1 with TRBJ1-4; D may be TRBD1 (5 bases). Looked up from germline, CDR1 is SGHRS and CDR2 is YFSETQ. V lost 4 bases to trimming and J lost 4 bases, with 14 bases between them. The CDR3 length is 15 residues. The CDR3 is CASSPSGPNNEKLFF. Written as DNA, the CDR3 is TGCGCCAGCAGCCCGTCGGGACCGAATAATGAAAAACTGTTTTTT.

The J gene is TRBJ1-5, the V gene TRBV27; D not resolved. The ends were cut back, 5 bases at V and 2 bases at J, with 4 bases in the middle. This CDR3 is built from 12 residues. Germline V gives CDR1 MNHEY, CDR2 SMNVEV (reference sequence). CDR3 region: CASSQCNQPQHF. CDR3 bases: TGTGCCAGCAGTCAATGCAATCAGCCCCAGCATTTT.

DNA for the CDR3: TGCGCCAGCAGCTTGGGGGTGGCCGTAAACTATGGCTACACCTTC. This sequence encodes CASSLGVAVNYGYTF. The J gene is TRBJ1-2, the V gene TRBV5-1; unclear D gene. The CDR3 covers 15 residues. Germline V CDR1 and CDR2: SGHRS, YFSETQ. V dropped 0 bases and J dropped 2 bases, with 11 bases sitting between them.